This TCR beta chain was captured in a study of regulatory T cells in long-lasting Graves disease. Germline V gene sequence: CDR1 MGHRA, CDR2 YSYEKL. The germline V and J ends were trimmed by 4 bases and 3 bases, with 6 bases remaining between them. This CDR3 region has 12 residues. Noted time point: newly diagnosed GD, antithyroid drugs for less than 3 months. With RNA extracted from PBMCs as input, the TCR library was made. Graves' disease diagnoses used American Thyroid Association guidelines. Libraries of TCR beta came from iRepertoire HTBI primers plus Arm-PCR of CDR3 regions. TCRdb reprocessed the multiplex PCR reads via MiXCR and lists one record per CDR3 protein. This sample has about 610,000 distinct CDR3 sequences; about 16% occur once, and the top ten carry more than 10%. Another study also made use of these data, one on T cells in Graves' hyperthyroidism and ophthalmopathy.

This rearrangement joins TRBV4-1 to TRBJ1-1; unclear D gene. The TCR originated in a man younger than 35 with Graves disease. The sequencing here drew on peripheral blood mononuclear cells (PBMCs), taken at new diagnosis, from a patient treated with antithyroid drugs. Written as DNA, the CDR3 is TGCGCCAGCAGCCGCCCCGACACTGAAGCTTTCTTT. Its translation is CASSRPDTEAFF.